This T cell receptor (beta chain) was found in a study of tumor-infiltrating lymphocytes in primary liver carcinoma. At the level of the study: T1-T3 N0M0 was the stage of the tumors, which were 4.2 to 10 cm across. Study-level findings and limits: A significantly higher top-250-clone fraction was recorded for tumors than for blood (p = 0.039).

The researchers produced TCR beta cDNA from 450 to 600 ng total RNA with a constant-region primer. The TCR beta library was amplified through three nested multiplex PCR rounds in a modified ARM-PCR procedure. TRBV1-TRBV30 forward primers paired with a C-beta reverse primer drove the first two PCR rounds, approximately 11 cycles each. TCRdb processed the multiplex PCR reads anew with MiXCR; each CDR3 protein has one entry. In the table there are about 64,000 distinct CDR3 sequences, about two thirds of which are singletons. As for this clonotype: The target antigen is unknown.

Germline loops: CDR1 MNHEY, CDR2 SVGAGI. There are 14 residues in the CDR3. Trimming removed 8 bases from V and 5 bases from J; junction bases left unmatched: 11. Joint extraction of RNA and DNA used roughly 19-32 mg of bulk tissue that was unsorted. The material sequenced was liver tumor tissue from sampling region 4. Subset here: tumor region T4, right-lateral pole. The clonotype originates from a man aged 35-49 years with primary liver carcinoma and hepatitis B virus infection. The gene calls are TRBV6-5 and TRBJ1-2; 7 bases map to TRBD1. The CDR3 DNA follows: TGTGCCAGCGGTCCTCCTTCAGGGGGATATGGCTACACCTTC. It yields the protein CASGPPSGGYGYTF.